Listed below are T cell receptor beta chains from one sample, sequenced in a study of OX40 agonist ivuxolimab in advanced cancers. Repertoires were generated with immunoSEQ multiplex PCR, while TCRdb's copy carries only in-frame clones and drops some. This repertoire shows 55,000 to 80,000 clones, roughly 90% found once; its top ten account for 0.5% to 0.75%. Sequences were derived from CD4+ or CD8+ T cells sorted from blood, sampled in a trial of the OX40 agonist ivuxolimab. The receptors here all came from an adult with an advanced solid tumor such as melanoma, head and neck, liver or kidney cancer. Both conserved end residues are part of each CDR3. D genes are given only for firm matches. Clone size is stated in some rows and not others, as once, few, many or a class when expanded.

v_gene: TRBV7-3; len: 15; d_gene: -; abundance: -; j_gene: TRBJ2-7; CDR3nt: TGTGCCAGCAGCCCCCCCCCAGGGGAACCCTACGAGCAGTACTTC; CDR3aa: CASSPPPGEPYEQYF
v_gene: TRBV14; len: 16; d_gene: -; abundance: -; j_gene: TRBJ1-3; CDR3nt: TGTGCCAGCAGCCAAGATACGACACCGCCTGGAAACACCATATATTTT; CDR3aa: CASSQDTTPPGNTIYF
v_gene: TRBV11-2; len: 13; d_gene: TRBD1; abundance: -; j_gene: TRBJ1-4; CDR3nt: TGTGCCAGCAGACGGACAGGGAATGAAAAACTGTTTTTT; CDR3aa: CASRRTGNEKLFF
v_gene: TRBV6-5; len: 14; d_gene: -; abundance: once; j_gene: TRBJ1-1; CDR3nt: TGTGCCAGCAGTTCGTGGACACCTAACACTGAAGCTTTCTTT; CDR3aa: CASSSWTPNTEAFF
v_gene: TRBV6-6; len: 14; d_gene: -; abundance: -; j_gene: TRBJ2-7; CDR3nt: TGTGCCAGCGCCCGGGACACGAGTTCCTACGAGCAGTACTTC; CDR3aa: CASARDTSSYEQYF
v_gene: TRBV30; len: 15; d_gene: -; abundance: -; j_gene: TRBJ1-5; CDR3nt: TGTGCCTGGAGTGTACGGGGTCAGGGCTTCTGGCCCCAGCATTTT; CDR3aa: CAWSVRGQGFWPQHF
v_gene: TRBV30; len: 16; d_gene: TRBD2; abundance: -; j_gene: TRBJ2-2; CDR3nt: TGTGCCTGGAGGACGGGACTAGCGGGAGGCACCGGGGAGCTGTTTTTT; CDR3aa: CAWRTGLAGGTGELFF
v_gene: TRBV6-1; len: 14; d_gene: -; abundance: -; j_gene: TRBJ1-3; CDR3nt: TGTGCCAGCAGTGTCCGGGGAGGTGGAAACACCATATATTTT; CDR3aa: CASSVRGGGNTIYF
v_gene: TRBV6-5; len: 15; d_gene: -; abundance: -; j_gene: TRBJ1-6; CDR3nt: TGTGCCAGCAGCCCAGGGCCGCCTTATAATTCACCCCTCCACTTT; CDR3aa: CASSPGPPYNSPLHF
v_gene: TRBV11-2; len: 14; d_gene: -; abundance: -; j_gene: TRBJ1-2; CDR3nt: TGTGCCAGCAGGGCCGGTGGCTTCAGCTATGGCTACACCTTC; CDR3aa: CASRAGGFSYGYTF
v_gene: TRBV21-1; len: 15; d_gene: -; abundance: -; j_gene: TRBJ2-3; CDR3nt: TGTGCCAGCAGCAGGGGACTAGGGGGGGCAGATACGCAGTATTTT; CDR3aa: CASSRGLGGADTQYF
v_gene: TRBV20-1; len: 10; d_gene: -; abundance: -; j_gene: TRBJ1-1; CDR3nt: TGCAGTGCTATCAACACTGAAGCTTTCTTT; CDR3aa: CSAINTEAFF
v_gene: TRBV29-1; len: 13; d_gene: TRBD1; abundance: -; j_gene: TRBJ1-1; CDR3nt: TGCAGCGCCGAGGACAGGGCAAACACTGAAGCTTTCTTT; CDR3aa: CSAEDRANTEAFF
v_gene: TRBV18; len: 13; d_gene: -; abundance: -; j_gene: TRBJ1-1; CDR3nt: TGTGCCAGCTCACGGGCCCTGCTGACTGAAGCTTTCTTT; CDR3aa: CASSRALLTEAFF
v_gene: TRBV7-2; len: 14; d_gene: TRBD1; abundance: -; j_gene: TRBJ1-4; CDR3nt: TGTGCCAGCAGCTTTTACAGGGGCGCTGAAAAACTGTTTTTT; CDR3aa: CASSFYRGAEKLFF
v_gene: TRBV15; len: 15; d_gene: -; abundance: -; j_gene: TRBJ2-3; CDR3nt: TGTGCCACCAGCAGAGATCTATCGACCACAGATACGCAGTATTTT; CDR3aa: CATSRDLSTTDTQYF
v_gene: TRBV2; len: 13; d_gene: -; abundance: -; j_gene: TRBJ1-5; CDR3nt: TGTGCCAGCGCGACTAATAGCAATCAGCCCCAGCATTTT; CDR3aa: CASATNSNQPQHF
v_gene: TRBV29-1; len: 13; d_gene: -; abundance: -; j_gene: TRBJ2-3; CDR3nt: TGCAGCGTTGGGAGGGGGCCGGGGGATACGCAGTATTTT; CDR3aa: CSVGRGPGDTQYF
v_gene: TRBV6-1; len: 15; d_gene: -; abundance: -; j_gene: TRBJ1-3; CDR3nt: TGTGCCAGCAGCTACAGCTTATTCTCTGGAAACACCATATATTTT; CDR3aa: CASSYSLFSGNTIYF
v_gene: TRBV11-2; len: 15; d_gene: -; abundance: -; j_gene: TRBJ1-1; CDR3nt: TGTGCCAGCAGCTACCGACGGACGGGGAACACTGAAGCTTTCTTT; CDR3aa: CASSYRRTGNTEAFF
v_gene: TRBV5-5; len: 16; d_gene: -; abundance: -; j_gene: TRBJ2-7; CDR3nt: TGTGCCAGCAGCTTGGGAAGGGGTCCGACCACCTACGAGCAGTACTTC; CDR3aa: CASSLGRGPTTYEQYF
v_gene: TRBV6-5; len: 14; d_gene: TRBD1; abundance: -; j_gene: TRBJ2-7; CDR3nt: TGTGCCAGCAGAGGGGGGACAGGGCCGTTTTGGCAGTACTTC; CDR3aa: CASRGGTGPFWQYF
v_gene: TRBV30; len: 13; d_gene: -; abundance: -; j_gene: TRBJ1-4; CDR3nt: TGTGCCTGGAAGGTACAGGGAAATGAAAAACTGTTTTTT; CDR3aa: CAWKVQGNEKLFF
v_gene: TRBV6-5; len: 14; d_gene: -; abundance: -; j_gene: TRBJ1-6; CDR3nt: TGTGCCAGCAGGAGGATCTTTTATAATTCACCCCTCCACTTT; CDR3aa: CASRRIFYNSPLHF
v_gene: TRBV9; len: 14; d_gene: -; abundance: few; j_gene: TRBJ1-1; CDR3nt: TGTGCCAGCGGGGCTGGGACGGGGAACACTGAAGCTTTCTTT; CDR3aa: CASGAGTGNTEAFF
v_gene: TRBV19; len: 14; d_gene: -; abundance: few; j_gene: TRBJ2-7; CDR3nt: TGTGCCAGTAGTATAGGACAGGACAATTCCGAGCAGTACTTC; CDR3aa: CASSIGQDNSEQYF
v_gene: TRBV19; len: 15; d_gene: TRBD1; abundance: -; j_gene: TRBJ2-2; CDR3nt: TGTGCCAGTAGTACGGGACAGGGAGTATACGGGGAGCTGTTTTTT; CDR3aa: CASSTGQGVYGELFF
v_gene: TRBV30; len: 12; d_gene: -; abundance: -; j_gene: TRBJ1-3; CDR3nt: TGTGCCTGGAGTGGCACTCGAAACACCATATATTTT; CDR3aa: CAWSGTRNTIYF
v_gene: TRBV7-3; len: 13; d_gene: -; abundance: -; j_gene: TRBJ2-5; CDR3nt: TGTGCCAGCAGCCCCTATACAGGAGAGACCCAGTACTTC; CDR3aa: CASSPYTGETQYF
v_gene: TRBV10-3; len: 14; d_gene: -; abundance: once; j_gene: TRBJ1-1; CDR3nt: TGTGCCATCAACGAAGGGCAGGAGAACACTGAAGCTTTCTTT; CDR3aa: CAINEGQENTEAFF
v_gene: TRBV11-3; len: 15; d_gene: TRBD1; abundance: -; j_gene: TRBJ1-2; CDR3nt: TGTGCCAGCAGCTTAGGGGACAGAGCTAACTATGGCTACACCTTC; CDR3aa: CASSLGDRANYGYTF
v_gene: TRBV5-5; len: 15; d_gene: -; abundance: -; j_gene: TRBJ1-3; CDR3nt: TGTGCCAGCAGTCGGGACTGGGCCTCTGGAAACACCATATATTTT; CDR3aa: CASSRDWASGNTIYF
v_gene: TRBV6-4; len: 10; d_gene: -; abundance: -; j_gene: TRBJ2-1; CDR3nt: TGTGCCAGCAGTGAAAATGAGCAGTTCTTC; CDR3aa: CASSENEQFF
v_gene: TRBV5-1; len: 14; d_gene: TRBD1; abundance: -; j_gene: TRBJ2-1; CDR3nt: TGCGCCACCACGGACAGGGTCGACGGTGGTGAGCAGTTCTTC; CDR3aa: CATTDRVDGGEQFF
v_gene: TRBV7-9; len: 15; d_gene: TRBD2; abundance: -; j_gene: TRBJ2-1; CDR3nt: TGTGCCAGCAGCATTACTAGCGGGTCTTACAATGAGCAGTTCTTC; CDR3aa: CASSITSGSYNEQFF
v_gene: TRBV23-1; len: 16; d_gene: TRBD1; abundance: -; j_gene: TRBJ2-1; CDR3nt: TGCGCCAGCAGTCAACGCACCGGGACAGGGAGCAATGAGCAGTTCTTC; CDR3aa: CASSQRTGTGSNEQFF
v_gene: TRBV27; len: 13; d_gene: TRBD1; abundance: -; j_gene: TRBJ1-1; CDR3nt: TGTGCCAGCAGTTTATCCAGGGGGCTCGAAGCTTTCTTT; CDR3aa: CASSLSRGLEAFF
v_gene: TRBV27; len: 15; d_gene: TRBD2; abundance: -; j_gene: TRBJ2-3; CDR3nt: TGTGCCAGCAGTTTAGTAATAGCGGGAACAGATACGCAGTATTTT; CDR3aa: CASSLVIAGTDTQYF
v_gene: TRBV10-3; len: 14; d_gene: -; abundance: -; j_gene: TRBJ1-1; CDR3nt: TGTGCCATCAGCGGGGTTAACGAGGCGTCTGAAGCTTTCTTT; CDR3aa: CAISGVNEASEAFF
v_gene: TRBV6-5; len: 16; d_gene: TRBD1; abundance: -; j_gene: TRBJ2-7; CDR3nt: TGTGCCAGCAGTTACTCGGTACGGGGACAGGGGTACGAGCAGTACTTC; CDR3aa: CASSYSVRGQGYEQYF
v_gene: TRBV7-2; len: 15; d_gene: -; abundance: once; j_gene: TRBJ1-1; CDR3nt: TGTGCCAGCAGCTCCAGACAAGCACCGAACACTGAAGCTTTCTTT; CDR3aa: CASSSRQAPNTEAFF
v_gene: TRBV19; len: 15; d_gene: TRBD1; abundance: once; j_gene: TRBJ2-1; CDR3nt: TGTGCCAGTAGTATAGAGGACAGGGGGCGAAATGAGCAGTTCTTC; CDR3aa: CASSIEDRGRNEQFF
v_gene: TRBV5-3; len: 20; d_gene: TRBD2; abundance: -; j_gene: TRBJ2-2; CDR3nt: TGTGCCAGAAGGAAGACTAGCGGGATTCAGACTTTTTCGAACACCGGGGAGCTGTTTTTT; CDR3aa: CARRKTSGIQTFSNTGELFF